The rows below give T cell receptor beta chains drawn from one sample of a study of T cell repertoires in cytomegalovirus infection. These TCRs' antigens remain unknown. MiXCR was run by TCRdb on the reads, yielding one entry per CDR3 protein. Of about 110,000 distinct CDR3 sequences in the sample, over 25% were seen once. The sample here was CD8+ T cells from cultured PBMCs, taken from culture after CMV antigen stimulation. These receptors were obtained from a human donor in good health (CMV status not recorded). Some clones in this sample may be carry-over from other donors' samples. The CDR3 runs from the conserved cysteine through the conserved F or W. Each record gives: V gene, D gene, clone size, J gene, CDR3 DNA, CDR3 protein. A D gene is named only where the DNA matches it firmly. Not all rows give a size; the values are once, few, many and, for expanded clones, a class.

TRBV7-2,NA,few,TRBJ1-4,TGTGCCAGCAGCCCCGTTGATGAGGCTAAGGAAAAACTGTTTTTT,CASSPVDEAKEKLFF
TRBV7-2,NA,few,TRBJ2-5,TGTGCCAGCAGGCCTACGGTGGGCGCCGGCCTAGGGACCCAGTACTTC,CASRPTVGAGLGTQYF
TRBV6-6,NA,NA,TRBJ2-3,TGTGCCAGCAGTTACACAGGGTACTCTGGCACAGATACGCAGTATTTT,CASSYTGYSGTDTQYF
TRBV28,NA,many,TRBJ2-7,TGTGCCAGCAGTTTGTTTGGGGGCCACGAGCAGTACTTC,CASSLFGGHEQYF
TRBV7-2,NA,few,TRBJ1-5,TGTGCCAGCAGTATCTGGGGGGGTCAGCCCCAGCATTTT,CASSIWGGQPQHF
TRBV7-3,NA,NA,TRBJ2-3,TGTGCCAGCAGCCCAGGGGCAGGCCCCCAGTATTTT,CASSPGAGPQYF
TRBV11-2,NA,few,TRBJ1-2,TGTGCCAGCAGCTTGGGCGTTCGGGGACTTTCTTATGGCTACACCTTC,CASSLGVRGLSYGYTF
TRBV7-9,NA,many,TRBJ2-1,TGTGCCAGCAGCTTAGGAGTTTATGAGCAGTTCTTC,CASSLGVYEQFF
TRBV4-2,NA,NA,TRBJ1-5,TGTGCCAGCAGCCAAGTAGGGGAGGAGGGCAATCAGCCCCAGCATTTT,CASSQVGEEGNQPQHF
TRBV28,TRBD2,few,TRBJ2-7,TGTGCCAGCACTCCCTCATACCGGACTAGCGGGATTTCAAGCTACGAGCAGTACTTC,CASTPSYRTSGISSYEQYF
TRBV7-6,NA,few,TRBJ2-7,TGTGCCAGCAGCCAACTCCCCTCGGAAAACGAGCAGTACTTC,CASSQLPSENEQYF
TRBV6-4,NA,NA,TRBJ2-3,TGTGCCAGCAGTCCCAGAGGGGGGGGCATCGCAGATACGCAGTATTTT,CASSPRGGGIADTQYF
TRBV2,TRBD1,few,TRBJ1-4,TGTGCCAGCAGTCGGGACAGGGGAACTAATGAAAAACTGTTTTTT,CASSRDRGTNEKLFF
TRBV6-2/TRBV6-3,NA,many,TRBJ2-2,TGTGCCAGCAGTTACCGGTCCCGGGACACATACACCGGGGAGCTGTTTTTT,CASSYRSRDTYTGELFF
TRBV20-1,TRBD2,medium-sized,TRBJ2-1,TGCAGTGCTGAGGGCCGGGGGGGAGGTGAGCAGTTCTTC,CSAEGRGGGEQFF
TRBV6-5,TRBD1,NA,TRBJ1-2,TGTGCCAGCAGTCTGTCACAGGGGTTCAATGGCTACACCTTC,CASSLSQGFNGYTF
TRBV6-6,TRBD2,many,TRBJ2-1,TGTGCCAGCAGTTACGGCGGGGGGGCCCTCGATGAGCAGTTCTTC,CASSYGGGALDEQFF
TRBV19,NA,NA,TRBJ1-5,TGTGCCAGTAGTATCAGCACAGGTTACAATCAGCCCCAGCATTTT,CASSISTGYNQPQHF
TRBV7-4,TRBD1,once,TRBJ2-7,TGTGCCAGCAGCCCCCCCGGCGCCGGGACAGGGGGCAACGAGCAGTACTTC,CASSPPGAGTGGNEQYF
TRBV4-1,NA,NA,TRBJ2-5,TGCGCCAGCAGCCAAGACCCCACGGGGGCCGGAGAGACCCAGTACTTC,CASSQDPTGAGETQYF
TRBV18,NA,NA,TRBJ2-2,TGTGCCAGCTCACCGCAGCCCAGCGCGAACACCGGGGAGCTGTTTTTT,CASSPQPSANTGELFF
TRBV5-5,NA,few,TRBJ1-5,TGTGCCAGCAGCCTCCTCGGGGACGCTCAGGGACAGCCCCAGCATTTT,CASSLLGDAQGQPQHF
TRBV5-1,TRBD2,NA,TRBJ2-5,TGCGCCAGCAGCTTGGACGGGACTAGCGGGGGCGCGATCTACTTC,CASSLDGTSGGAIYF
TRBV27,NA,NA,TRBJ1-1,TGTGCCAGCAGTGTTACAGGGCGGATAACTGAAGCTTTCTTT,CASSVTGRITEAFF
TRBV7-6,NA,many,TRBJ1-1,TGTGCCAGCAAACGATCCATGAACACTGAAGCTTTCTTT,CASKRSMNTEAFF
TRBV4-1,TRBD1,NA,TRBJ1-1,TGCGCCAGCAGCCAAGAGCCAGGACAGGGGTACACTGAAGCTTTCTTT,CASSQEPGQGYTEAFF
TRBV6-2/TRBV6-3,TRBD2,NA,TRBJ2-1,TGTGCCAGCAGTGAGGGTCCTAGCGGGGGGGCCCCGTTCTTC,CASSEGPSGGAPFF
TRBV27,NA,NA,TRBJ2-5,TGTGCCAGCAGTTTTGTAGGAACAGAGACCCAGTACTTC,CASSFVGTETQYF
TRBV5-6,TRBD1,few,TRBJ2-7,TGTGCCAGCAGCCCCGGACAGGCTGGGCTCTCCTACGAGCAGTACTTC,CASSPGQAGLSYEQYF
TRBV27,NA,few,TRBJ1-5,TGTGCCAGCAGGGGGAATAACAATCAGCCCCAGCATTTT,CASRGNNNQPQHF
TRBV7-6,TRBD1,NA,TRBJ1-6,TGTGCCAGCAGCTCCCTGACAGGGAGCTCCTATAATTCACCCCTCCACTTT,CASSSLTGSSYNSPLHF
TRBV7-6,TRBD1,few,TRBJ1-1,TGTGCCAGCAGGGTCATGACAGGGATGGACGAAAACACTGAAGCTTTCTTT,CASRVMTGMDENTEAFF
TRBV4-3,TRBD2,few,TRBJ2-1,TGCGCCAGCAGCCAGGAAACCCTAGCGGGGGCTTACAATGAGCAGTTCTTC,CASSQETLAGAYNEQFF
TRBV19,TRBD1,NA,TRBJ1-2,TGTGCCAGCAGGGGGCAGGGCAACTATGGCTACACCTTC,CASRGQGNYGYTF